This paragraph reports one TCR beta chain. Its antigen remains unidentified. V was pared by 5 bases and J by 4 bases, with 10 bases of the junction left unmatched. This CDR3 contains 15 residues. The germline V gene encodes CDR1 SGHVS and CDR2 FNYEAQ. These data belong to a study of T cells in Graves' hyperthyroidism and ophthalmopathy. General study points: The model made its ophthalmopathy prediction, and onset followed a median 6.5 months later. A 13 V-J model separated ophthalmopathy from stable hyperthyroidism. In blood, most of the thyroid clonotypes expanded above 0.001 were also present.

TCR beta CDR3 regions were amplified from RNA. TCR CDR3 regions were first amplified by RT-PCR with HTBI primers. TCRdb used MiXCR to reprocess the multiplex PCR reads, holding one entry per CDR3 protein. The table has roughly 570,000 distinct CDR3 sequences, 35% to 55% seen once. Patients with uncontrolled infections, other autoimmune diseases, pregnancy or lactation were excluded. The clonotype was recovered from an adult woman with Graves' disease, either hyperthyroidism or ophthalmopathy (not recorded which). The specimen was peripheral blood or thyroid tissue (not recorded which). The genes are TRBV7-6 and TRBJ2-7; 8 bases agree with TRBD1. CDR3 in amino acids: CASSPILDRGYEQYF. The CDR3 DNA follows: TGTGCCAGCAGCCCAATCCTCGACAGGGGTTACGAGCAGTACTTC.